Presented here are 30 T cell receptor beta chains from one specimen sequenced in a study of blood T cell repertoires in COVID-19 (dated by TCRdb to 2018 to 2020). The library relied on the immunoSEQ multiplex PCR assay. Not all clones reach the TCRdb copy of this immuneACCESS table, which keeps in-frame sequences only. Checked studies attribute under half of the gap to unresolved V genes and leave the rest unexplained. Across this sample there are over 200,000 clones, with around 86% seen only once. The ten largest clones take up roughly 4.9% of the sample. Sequencing was done on a sample of peripheral blood. The receptors were gathered from a human donor in a cohort sampled during active COVID-19.

The sample holds a few counts of this clone. The rearrangement links TRBV5-5 to TRBJ2-7; 12 nucleotides agree with TRBD1. V trimming: 4 bases; J trimming: 3 bases; junction bases outside the gene matches: 8. This CDR3 has 16 amino acids. Germline lookup yields CDR1 SGHKS and CDR2 YYEKEE (reference sequence). The CDR3 DNA follows: TGTGCCAGCAGCAAATGGGGGGACAGGGGGCTCTACGAGCAGTACTTC. The encoded protein is CASSKWGDRGLYEQYF.

The chain links TRBV5-1 to TRBJ1-1; a possible D gene is TRBD1 (5 bases). Germline assignment: CDR1 SGHRS and CDR2 YFSETQ. The CDR3 loop spans 14 amino acids. Trimming stripped 2 bases from V and 4 bases from J, with 12 bases between. CDR3 DNA: TGCGCCAGCAGCTTAGGGGTAATTACCACTGAAGCTTTCTTT. This encodes CASSLGVITTEAFF. The full variable domain, with the rest looked up from reference TRBV5-1 and TRBJ1-1, is KAGVTQTPRYLIKTRGQQVTLSCSPISGHRSVSWYQQTPGQGLQFLFEYFSETQRNKGNFPGRFSGRQFSNSRSEMNVSTLELGDSALYLCASSLGVITTEAFFGQGTRLTVV.

This chain links TRBV6-1 with TRBJ1-2; tentative D call: TRBD1 (5 bases). The CDR3 loop spans 15 amino acids. Trimming removed 0 bases at V and 1 base at J, with 9 bases between. CDR1 and CDR2 from the germline V gene are MNHNS and SASEGT. CDR3: CASSEADRVNYGYTF. DNA of the CDR3: TGTGCCAGCAGTGAAGCTGACAGAGTTAACTATGGCTACACCTTC.

The V and J genes are TRBV7-2 and TRBJ1-2, with 11 bases aligning to TRBD1. The V and J ends lost 4 bases and 8 bases, in that order; junction bases with no gene match: 0. This CDR3 comprises 12 residues. Germline V lookup: CDR1 SGHTA, CDR2 FQGNSA. The CDR3 spells CASSWTGGGYTF. The CDR3 DNA reads TGTGCCAGCAGCTGGACAGGGGGCGGCTACACCTTC.

This clone has only a few counts. The chain has TRBV28 and TRBJ1-1; no definite D call. V was pared by 8 bases and J by 7 bases, with 11 bases between. Per the germline V gene, CDR1 is MDHEN and CDR2 is SYDVKM. The CDR3 runs to 11 residues. CDR3 nucleotide sequence: TGTGCCAGCGGCAGGATTATTGAAGCTTTCTTT. Translating gives CASGRIIEAFF.

The chain is built from TRBV5-4 and TRBJ1-2; D is ambiguous. The CDR3 totals 14 residues. Germline V gene sequence: CDR1 SGHNT, CDR2 YYREEE (reference sequence). Trimming took off 4 bases at V and 5 bases at J, with 15 bases between the two ends. This CDR3 reads CASSPKTDYYGYTF. The CDR3 nucleotides read TGTGCCAGCAGCCCTAAAACTGATTATTATGGCTACACCTTC.

The CDR3 is CASSVDPSSAEAFF. DNA for the CDR3: TGTGCCAGCAGCGTAGATCCATCCAGCGCTGAAGCTTTCTTT. The chain combines TRBV9 with TRBJ1-1; D uncertain. Germline V gives CDR1 SGDLS, CDR2 YYNGEE. The germline V and J ends were trimmed by 0 bases and 6 bases, with 12 bases remaining between them. The CDR3 length is 14 residues.

The chain joins TRBV5-1 to TRBJ1-1; no clear D gene. The ends were cut back, 1 base at V and 5 bases at J, with 12 bases in the middle. The germline CDR1 and CDR2 sequences are SGHRS and YFSETQ. CDR3 length equals 14 residues. The DNA of the CDR3 is TGCGCCAGCAGCTTGCCGAACGGGAGGACTGAAGCTTTCTTT. Translation gives CASSLPNGRTEAFF.

The chain couples TRBV7-2 to TRBJ1-1, with 10 bases matching TRBD1. Germline trimming cut 5 bases from V and 1 base from J; bases unmatched to any gene: 4. CDR1 is SGHTA, CDR2 FQGNSA, per germline. This CDR3 contains 15 residues. The CDR3 region has the DNA TGTGCCAGCAGCGGCCGGGACAGGGGGAACACTGAAGCTTTCTTT. It codes for CASSGRDRGNTEAFF.

The genes are TRBV9 and TRBJ2-3; 8 bases align to TRBD2. From germline, CDR1 is SGDLS and CDR2 YYNGEE. V shed 3 bases and J 3 bases; nucleotides not matched to a gene: 6. The CDR3 extends over 15 amino acids. The CDR3 DNA is TGTGCCAGCAGCGGGACTAGCTCCGGAACAGATACGCAGTATTTT. Protein product: CASSGTSSGTDTQYF.

The rearrangement joins TRBV19 to TRBJ2-5, with 10 bases identical to TRBD2. The CDR3 totals 17 residues. The V gene's germline CDR1 is LNHDA and CDR2 SQIVND (reference sequence). Unmatched junction bases numbered 10, after V lost 5 bases and J lost 1 base. The chain's CDR3 is CASSGGTSAPFQETQYF. The CDR3 DNA reads as TGTGCCAGTAGTGGTGGGACTAGCGCCCCTTTCCAAGAGACCCAGTACTTC.

This chain uses TRBV11-3 with TRBJ2-1, with a tentative D call TRBD1 (6 bases). CDR1 and CDR2 from the germline V gene are SGHNT and YENEEA. There are 16 residues in the CDR3. Trimming removed 6 bases from V and 4 bases from J, with 19 bases in between. The CDR3 coding sequence is TGTGCCAGCAGTCTACGGGGACAAAATCTATACAATGAGCAGTTCTTC. This gives the protein CASSLRGQNLYNEQFF. Full variable domain (outside the CDR3, taken from reference TRBV11-3 and TRBJ2-1): EAGVVQSPRYKIIEKKQPVAFWCNPISGHNTLYWYLQNLGQGPELLIRYENEEAVDDSQLPKDRFSAERLKGVDSTLKIQPAELGDSAVYLCASSLRGQNLYNEQFFGPGTRLTVL.

The sample holds a few counts of this clone. The genes are TRBV7-9 and TRBJ2-3, with D perhaps matching TRBD2 (7 bases). Per germline, CDR1 SEHNR and CDR2 FQNEAQ (reference sequence). V gave up 2 bases and J gave up 8 bases, with 20 bases separating them. The CDR3 has 16 amino acids. This chain's CDR3 is CASSLSGLAEGGTQYF. The CDR3 nucleotides are TGTGCCAGCAGCTTAAGCGGGCTAGCGGAGGGGGGTACGCAGTATTTT. The full variable domain, in which reference TRBV7-9 and TRBJ2-3 provide the parts outside the CDR3, is DTGVSQNPRHKITKRGQNVTFRCDPISEHNRLYWYRQTLGQGPEFLTYFQNEAQLEKSRLLSDRFSAERPKGSFSTLEIQRTEQGDSAMYLCASSLSGLAEGGTQYFGPGTRLTVL.

The chain recombines TRBV2 with TRBJ2-7; D is uncertain. V lost 4 bases and J lost 4, with 5 bases in between. The CDR3 covers 11 residues. Germline loops: CDR1 SNHLY, CDR2 FYNNEI. CDR3 in DNA: TGTGCCAGCAGTGGTCAGTACGAGCAGTACTTC. Its translation is CASSGQYEQYF.

This chain connects TRBV5-1 to TRBJ1-5; D uncertain. The germline gives CDR1 SGHRS, CDR2 YFSETQ. CDR3 length equals 14 residues. V lost 0 bases to trimming and J lost 7 bases, with 11 bases between them. DNA of the CDR3: TGCGCCAGCAGCTTGGAAGGGAGAGGACAGCCCCAGCATTTT. This translates into CASSLEGRGQPQHF.

V and J are TRBV2 and TRBJ2-5; 14 nucleotides align to TRBD2. CDR3 length equals 15 residues. From germline, CDR1 is SNHLY and CDR2 FYNNEI. Unmatched junction bases numbered 6, after V lost 7 bases and J lost 5 bases. The CDR3 loop is CASKRLAGGQETQYF. In DNA, the CDR3 is TGTGCCAGCAAAAGACTAGCGGGAGGGCAGGAGACCCAGTACTTC.

The genes are TRBV3-1 (or the pseudogene TRBV3-2) and TRBJ1-2; the D gene is possibly TRBD1 (6 bases). Germline V gene data show CDR1 as LGHDT and CDR2 as YNNKEL (reference sequence). The ends were cut back, 3 bases at V and 9 bases at J, with 17 bases in the middle. This CDR3 has 14 residues. The CDR3 region is CASSQERGGYRYTF. CDR3 bases: TGTGCCAGCAGCCAGGAAAGGGGGGGATACCGCTACACCTTC.

The chain combines TRBV27 with TRBJ2-5; 9 nucleotides match TRBD2. The length of the CDR3 is 14 residues. Germline lookup yields CDR1 MNHEY and CDR2 SMNVEV (reference sequence). With V trimmed by 8 bases and J by 5 bases, 9 bases remained unmatched. For the CDR3, the DNA is TGTGCCAGCGGCCCGGGACTAGCCCTTGAGACCCAGTACTTC. Its translation: CASGPGLALETQYF.

CDR3 amino acids: CASSLASGSPSPYF. CDR3 bases: TGTGCCAGCAGCTTAGCCAGCGGGAGCCCCTCCCCGTACTTC. This chain joins TRBV7-2 and TRBJ2-7, with TRBD2 identical over 8 bases. After removal of 0 bases from V and 12 bases from J, the junction contained 10 bases not matched to a gene. The CDR3 consists of 14 residues. Germline CDR1 reads SGHTA; CDR2 reads FQGNSA.

The J gene is TRBJ2-1, the V gene TRBV5-4, with D possibly TRBD2 on 5 matching bases. From germline, CDR1 is SGHNT and CDR2 YYREEE (reference sequence). The CDR3 extends over 17 amino acids. V was cut by 2 bases and J by 2 bases, with 17 bases left in between. CDR3 sequence reads: CASSLAAGVSTYNEQFF. The CDR3 nucleotides are TGTGCCAGCAGCTTAGCTGCCGGGGTTTCTACCTACAATGAGCAGTTCTTC.

This chain uses TRBV19 with TRBJ1-1; no firm D call. Germline CDR1 and CDR2: LNHDA and SQIVND (reference sequence). Trimming removed 1 base at V and 1 base at J, with 7 bases between. CDR3 length: 14 residues. The CDR3 loop is CASSIGGPNTEAFF. The CDR3 DNA reads as TGTGCCAGTAGTATAGGAGGGCCGAACACTGAAGCTTTCTTT.

The chain employs TRBV5-1 and TRBJ1-2; a weak D match, TRBD1 (5 bases). The CDR3 consists of 14 residues. Trimming took 5 bases from V and 2 from J, leaving 13 bases between them. Germline CDR1 SGHRS, CDR2 YFSETQ. CDR3 coding DNA: TGCGCCAGCAGGGCGGGACGGAACAACTATGGCTACACCTTC. This codes for CASRAGRNNYGYTF.

The gene calls are TRBV7-9 and TRBJ1-1; D not certain. Between the trimmed V and J ends, which lost 5 bases and 1 base, there was a span of 8 bases. CDR1 SEHNR and CDR2 FQNEAQ come from the germline V gene (reference sequence). CDR3 length equals 13 residues. The CDR3 DNA follows: TGTGCCAGCAGCCTAGACACGAACACTGAAGCTTTCTTT. Residues: CASSLDTNTEAFF.

This clone was observed once. This sequence joins TRBV7-3 and TRBJ1-3; tentatively, D is TRBD1 (5 bases). Trimming pared 3 bases from V and 0 bases from J, leaving 6 bases between. This CDR3 has 14 amino acids. CDR1 is SGHTA and CDR2 is FQGTGA in the germline V gene. This chain's CDR3 is CASSFGGSGNTIYF. The CDR3 DNA sequence: TGTGCCAGCAGCTTCGGGGGCTCTGGAAACACCATATATTTT. Looking up the rest from reference TRBV7-3 and TRBJ1-3 gives the full variable domain: GAGVSQTPSNKVTEKGKYVELRCDPISGHTALYWYRQSLGQGPEFLIYFQGTGAADDSGLPNDRFFAVRPEGSVSTLKIQRTERGDSAVYLCASSFGGSGNTIYFGEGSWLTVV.

The chain combines TRBV18 with TRBJ1-1, with 8 bases identical to TRBD1. This CDR3 region has 13 residues. Germline trimming cut 5 bases from V and 3 bases from J; bases unmatched to any gene: 2. Germline V gene lookup returns CDR1 KGHSH and CDR2 LQKENI. The DNA for the CDR3 is TGTGCCAGCTCAATGGACAGGGACACTGAAGCTTTCTTT. Translated, it gives CASSMDRDTEAFF.

The chain couples TRBV28 to TRBJ2-7, with D tentatively TRBD2 (6 bases). The CDR3 sequence is 15 residues long. Per germline, CDR1 MDHEN and CDR2 SYDVKM. The ends were cut back, 5 bases at V and 5 bases at J, with 19 bases in the middle. The CDR3 is CASSHGSARRDEQYF. Here the CDR3 DNA reads TGTGCCAGCAGTCACGGTAGCGCCAGGAGGGACGAGCAGTACTTC. Full variable domain (rest looked up from reference TRBV28 and TRBJ2-7): DVKVTQSSRYLVKRTGEKVFLECVQDMDHENMFWYRQDPGLGLRLIYFSYDVKMKEKGDIPEGYSVSREKKERFSLILESASTNQTSMYLCASSHGSARRDEQYFGPGTRLTVT.

This sequence joins TRBV27 and TRBJ2-7; perhaps TRBD1 as D (6 bases). Trimming left V 4 bases short and J 6 bases short, with 7 bases between. Germline CDR1 reads MNHEY; CDR2 reads SMNVEV (reference sequence). CDR3 size: 11 residues. The CDR3 sequence: CASSSGVEQYF. CDR3 nucleotides: TGTGCCAGCAGTTCAGGGGTCGAGCAGTACTTC.

This clone was observed a few times. V gene TRBV30 combines with J gene TRBJ2-6; D is perhaps TRBD2 (5 bases). The CDR3 runs to 15 residues. V was cut by 4 bases and J by 0 bases, with 10 bases left in between. Looked up from germline, CDR1 is GTSNPN and CDR2 is SVGIG (reference sequence). For the CDR3, the DNA is TGTGCCTGGAAACGGGAAAGCTCTGGGGCCAACGTCCTGACTTTC. It specifies CAWKRESSGANVLTF.

This clone was observed a handful of times. J is TRBJ2-7 and V is TRBV18; 9 bases match TRBD2. With V trimmed by 4 bases and J by 1 base, 8 bases remained unmatched. CDR1 and CDR2 from the germline V gene are KGHSH and LQKENI. The length of the CDR3 is 16 residues. This chain's CDR3 is CASSRTIAGESYEQYF. The CDR3 nucleotides read TGTGCCAGCTCACGGACGATAGCGGGAGAGTCCTACGAGCAGTACTTC.

The CDR3 reads CATSRDAREGSEAFF. In nucleotides, the CDR3 is TGTGCCACCAGCAGGGACGCCAGAGAGGGTTCTGAAGCTTTCTTT. The genes are TRBV15 and TRBJ1-1; D call uncertain. V lost 3 bases and J lost 6, with 17 bases in between. CDR1 LNHNV and CDR2 YYDKDF come from the germline V gene (reference sequence). CDR3 length equals 15 residues.